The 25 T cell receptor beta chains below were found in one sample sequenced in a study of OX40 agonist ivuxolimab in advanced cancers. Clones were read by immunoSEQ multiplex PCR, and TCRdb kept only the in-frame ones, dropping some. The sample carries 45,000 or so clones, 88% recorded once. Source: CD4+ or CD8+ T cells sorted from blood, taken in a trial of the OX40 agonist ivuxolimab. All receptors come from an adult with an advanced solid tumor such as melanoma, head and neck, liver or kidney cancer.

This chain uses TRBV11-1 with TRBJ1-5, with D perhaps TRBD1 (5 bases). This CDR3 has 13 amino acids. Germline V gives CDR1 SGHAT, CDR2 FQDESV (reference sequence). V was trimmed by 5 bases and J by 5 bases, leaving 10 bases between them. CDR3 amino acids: CASSKDIYQPQHF. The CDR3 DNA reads TGTGCCAGCAGCAAGGACATTTATCAGCCCCAGCATTTT.

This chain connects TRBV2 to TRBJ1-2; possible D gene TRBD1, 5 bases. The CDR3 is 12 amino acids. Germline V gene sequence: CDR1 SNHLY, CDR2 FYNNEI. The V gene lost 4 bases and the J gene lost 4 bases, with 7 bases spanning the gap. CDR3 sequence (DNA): TGTGCCAGCAGTGGGCAGGGCTATGGCTACACCTTC. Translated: CASSGQGYGYTF. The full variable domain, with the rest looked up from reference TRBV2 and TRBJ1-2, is EPEVTQTPSHQVTQMGQEVILRCVPISNHLYFYWYRQILGQKVEFLVSFYNNEISEKSEIFDDQFSVERPDGSNFTLKIRSTKLEDSAMYFCASSGQGYGYTFGSGTRLTVV.

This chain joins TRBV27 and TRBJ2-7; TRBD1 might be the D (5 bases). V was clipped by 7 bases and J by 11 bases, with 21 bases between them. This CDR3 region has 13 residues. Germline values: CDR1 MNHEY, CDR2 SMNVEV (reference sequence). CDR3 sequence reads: CASTPGASRVEYF. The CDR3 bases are TGTGCCAGCACCCCTGGGGCGTCCAGGGTGGAGTACTTC.

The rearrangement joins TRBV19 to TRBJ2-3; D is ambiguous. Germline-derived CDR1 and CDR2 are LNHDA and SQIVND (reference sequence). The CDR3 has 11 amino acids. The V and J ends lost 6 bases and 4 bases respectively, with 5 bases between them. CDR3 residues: CASRYADTQYF. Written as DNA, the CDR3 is TGTGCCAGTAGGTATGCAGATACGCAGTATTTT.

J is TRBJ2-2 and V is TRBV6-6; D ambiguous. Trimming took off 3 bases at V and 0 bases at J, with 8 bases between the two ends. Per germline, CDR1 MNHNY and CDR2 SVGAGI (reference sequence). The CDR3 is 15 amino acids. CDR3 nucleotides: TGTGCCAGCAGTTATCATACGTCGAACACCGGGGAGCTGTTTTTT. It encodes CASSYHTSNTGELFF.

The CDR3 reads CAISQQGAASPLHF. CDR3 nucleotide sequence: TGTGCCATCAGTCAACAGGGGGCGGCTTCACCCCTCCACTTT. The V gene is TRBV10-3, the J gene TRBJ1-6, with 9 nucleotides matching TRBD1. Germline V gene data show CDR1 as ENHRY and CDR2 as SYGVKD. The length of the CDR3 is 14 residues. Trimming removed 5 bases from V and 9 bases from J; junction bases left unmatched: 5.

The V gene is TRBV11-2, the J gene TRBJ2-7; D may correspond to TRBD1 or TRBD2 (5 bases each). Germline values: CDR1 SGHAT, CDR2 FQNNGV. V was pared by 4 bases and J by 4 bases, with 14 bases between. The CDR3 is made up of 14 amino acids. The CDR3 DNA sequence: TGTGCCAGCAGCTCGTCAATCGGGGCTTACGAGCAGTACTTC. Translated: CASSSSIGAYEQYF.

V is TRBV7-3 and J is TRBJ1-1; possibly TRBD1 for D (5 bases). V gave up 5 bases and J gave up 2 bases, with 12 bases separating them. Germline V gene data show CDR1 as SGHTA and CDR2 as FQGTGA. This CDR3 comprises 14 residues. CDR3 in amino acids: CASSPGHSNTEAFF. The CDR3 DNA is TGTGCCAGCAGCCCGGGGCACAGTAACACTGAAGCTTTCTTT.

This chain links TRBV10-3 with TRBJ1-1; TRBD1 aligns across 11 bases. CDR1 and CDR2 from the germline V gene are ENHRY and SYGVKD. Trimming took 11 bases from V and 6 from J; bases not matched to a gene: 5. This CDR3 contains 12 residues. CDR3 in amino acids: CASRTGGAEAFF. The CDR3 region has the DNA TGTGCCTCACGGACAGGGGGCGCTGAAGCTTTCTTT.

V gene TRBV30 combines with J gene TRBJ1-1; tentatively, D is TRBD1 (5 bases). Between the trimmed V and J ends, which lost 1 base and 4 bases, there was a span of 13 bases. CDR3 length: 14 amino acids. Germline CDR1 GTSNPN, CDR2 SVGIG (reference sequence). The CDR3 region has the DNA TGTGCCTGGAGTGCCCTGACAGAACGCACTGAAGCTTTCTTT. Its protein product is CAWSALTERTEAFF.

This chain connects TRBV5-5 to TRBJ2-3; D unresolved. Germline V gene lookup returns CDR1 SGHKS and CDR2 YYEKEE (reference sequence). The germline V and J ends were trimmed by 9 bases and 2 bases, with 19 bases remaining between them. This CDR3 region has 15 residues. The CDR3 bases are TGTGCCACCCGCCCGGCGGTCTCCCACACAGATACGCAGTATTTT. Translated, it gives CATRPAVSHTDTQYF. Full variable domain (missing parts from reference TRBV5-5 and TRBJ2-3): DAGVTQSPTHLIKTRGQQVTLRCSPISGHKSVSWYQQVLGQGPQFIFQYYEKEERGRGNFPDRFSARQFPNYSSELNVNALLLGDSALYLCATRPAVSHTDTQYFGPGTRLTVL.

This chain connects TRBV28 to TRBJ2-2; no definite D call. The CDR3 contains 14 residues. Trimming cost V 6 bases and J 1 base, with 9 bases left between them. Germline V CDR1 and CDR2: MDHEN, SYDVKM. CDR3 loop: CASRVRLNTGELFF. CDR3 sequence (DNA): TGTGCCAGCAGAGTCAGACTGAACACCGGGGAGCTGTTTTTT. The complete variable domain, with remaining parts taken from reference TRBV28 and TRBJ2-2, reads DVKVTQSSRYLVKRTGEKVFLECVQDMDHENMFWYRQDPGLGLRLIYFSYDVKMKEKGDIPEGYSVSREKKERFSLILESASTNQTSMYLCASRVRLNTGELFFGEGSRLTVL.

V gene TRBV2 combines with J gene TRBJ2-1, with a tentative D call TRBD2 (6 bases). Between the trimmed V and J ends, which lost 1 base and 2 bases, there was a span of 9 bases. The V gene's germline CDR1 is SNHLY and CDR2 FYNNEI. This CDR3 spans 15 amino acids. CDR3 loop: CASSEEGLTYNEQFF. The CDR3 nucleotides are TGTGCCAGCAGTGAAGAGGGACTCACCTACAATGAGCAGTTCTTC.

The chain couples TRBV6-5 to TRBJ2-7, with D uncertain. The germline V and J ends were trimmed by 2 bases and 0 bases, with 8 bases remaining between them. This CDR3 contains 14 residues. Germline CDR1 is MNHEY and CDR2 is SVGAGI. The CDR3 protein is CASSYVGSSYEQYF. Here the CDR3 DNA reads TGTGCCAGCAGTTACGTCGGTAGCTCCTACGAGCAGTACTTC.

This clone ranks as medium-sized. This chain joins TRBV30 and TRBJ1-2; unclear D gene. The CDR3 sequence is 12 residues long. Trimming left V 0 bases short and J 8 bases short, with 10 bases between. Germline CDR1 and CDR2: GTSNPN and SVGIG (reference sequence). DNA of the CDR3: TGTGCCTGGAGTGTATCGGCAGGCGGCTACACCTTC. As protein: CAWSVSAGGYTF.

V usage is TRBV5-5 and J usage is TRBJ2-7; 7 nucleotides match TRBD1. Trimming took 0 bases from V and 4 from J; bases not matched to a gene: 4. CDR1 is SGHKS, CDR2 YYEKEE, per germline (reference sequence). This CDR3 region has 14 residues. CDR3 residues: CASSLAPGGYEQYF. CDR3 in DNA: TGTGCCAGCAGCTTGGCGCCAGGGGGATACGAGCAGTACTTC.

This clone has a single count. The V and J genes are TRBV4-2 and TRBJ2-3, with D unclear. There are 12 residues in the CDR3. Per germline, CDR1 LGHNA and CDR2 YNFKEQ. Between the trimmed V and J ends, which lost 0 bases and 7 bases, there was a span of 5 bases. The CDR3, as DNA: TGTGCCAGCAGCCAAGATTTAAATACGCAGTATTTT. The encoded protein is CASSQDLNTQYF.

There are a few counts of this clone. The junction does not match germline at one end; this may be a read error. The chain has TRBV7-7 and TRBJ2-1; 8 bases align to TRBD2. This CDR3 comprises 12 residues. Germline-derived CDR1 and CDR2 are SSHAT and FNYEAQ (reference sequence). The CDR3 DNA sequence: TGTGCTAGCAGCCCCGGGACTAGGGAGCAGTTCTTC. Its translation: CASSPGTREQFF.

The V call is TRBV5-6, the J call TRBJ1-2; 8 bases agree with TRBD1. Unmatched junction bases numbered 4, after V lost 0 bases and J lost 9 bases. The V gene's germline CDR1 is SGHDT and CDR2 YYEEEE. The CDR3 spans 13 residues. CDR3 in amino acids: CASSLGRQGSYTF. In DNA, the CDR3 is TGTGCCAGCAGCTTGGGGCGACAGGGGAGCTACACCTTC. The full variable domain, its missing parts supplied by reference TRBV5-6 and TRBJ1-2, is DAGVTQSPTHLIKTRGQQVTLRCSPKSGHDTVSWYQQALGQGPQFIFQYYEEEERQRGNFPDRFSGHQFPNYSSELNVNALLLGDSALYLCASSLGRQGSYTFGSGTRLTVV.

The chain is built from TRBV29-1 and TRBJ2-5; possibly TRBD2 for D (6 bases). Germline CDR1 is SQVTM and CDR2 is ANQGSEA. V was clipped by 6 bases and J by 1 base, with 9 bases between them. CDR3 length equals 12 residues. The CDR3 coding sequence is TGCAGCGTCGTGACTAGCCAAGAGACCCAGTACTTC. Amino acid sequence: CSVVTSQETQYF.

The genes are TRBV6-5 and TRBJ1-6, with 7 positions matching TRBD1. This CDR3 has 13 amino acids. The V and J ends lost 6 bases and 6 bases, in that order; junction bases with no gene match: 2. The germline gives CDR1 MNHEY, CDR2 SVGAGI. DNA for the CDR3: TGTGCCAGCAGGGACAGGATTAATTCACCCCTCCACTTT. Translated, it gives CASRDRINSPLHF.

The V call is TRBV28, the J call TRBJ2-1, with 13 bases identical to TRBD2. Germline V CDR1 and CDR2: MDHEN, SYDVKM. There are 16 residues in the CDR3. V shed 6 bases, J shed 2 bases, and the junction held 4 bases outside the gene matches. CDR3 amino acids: CASRRGTSGTYNEQFF. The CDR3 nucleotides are TGTGCCAGCAGGAGAGGGACTAGCGGGACCTACAATGAGCAGTTCTTC.

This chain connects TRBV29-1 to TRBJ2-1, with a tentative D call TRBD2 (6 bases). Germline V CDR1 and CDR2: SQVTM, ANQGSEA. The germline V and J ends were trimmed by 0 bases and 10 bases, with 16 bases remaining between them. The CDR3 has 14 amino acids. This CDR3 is CSVEDIRDSKEQFF. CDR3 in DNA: TGCAGCGTTGAAGATATAAGGGACTCGAAAGAGCAGTTCTTC.

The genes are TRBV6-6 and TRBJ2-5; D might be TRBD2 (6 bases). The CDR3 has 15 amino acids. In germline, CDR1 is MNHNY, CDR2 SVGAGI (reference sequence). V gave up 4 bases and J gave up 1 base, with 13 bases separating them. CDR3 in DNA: TGTGCCAGCAGTTCGGCTAGCGAGTCCCAAGAGACCCAGTACTTC. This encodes CASSSASESQETQYF.

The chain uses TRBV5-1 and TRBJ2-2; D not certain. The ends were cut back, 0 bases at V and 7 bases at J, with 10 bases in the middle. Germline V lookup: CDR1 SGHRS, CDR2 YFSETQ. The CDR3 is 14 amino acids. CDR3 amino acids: CASSLVPQNGELFF. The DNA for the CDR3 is TGCGCCAGCAGCTTGGTCCCCCAGAACGGGGAGCTGTTTTTT.